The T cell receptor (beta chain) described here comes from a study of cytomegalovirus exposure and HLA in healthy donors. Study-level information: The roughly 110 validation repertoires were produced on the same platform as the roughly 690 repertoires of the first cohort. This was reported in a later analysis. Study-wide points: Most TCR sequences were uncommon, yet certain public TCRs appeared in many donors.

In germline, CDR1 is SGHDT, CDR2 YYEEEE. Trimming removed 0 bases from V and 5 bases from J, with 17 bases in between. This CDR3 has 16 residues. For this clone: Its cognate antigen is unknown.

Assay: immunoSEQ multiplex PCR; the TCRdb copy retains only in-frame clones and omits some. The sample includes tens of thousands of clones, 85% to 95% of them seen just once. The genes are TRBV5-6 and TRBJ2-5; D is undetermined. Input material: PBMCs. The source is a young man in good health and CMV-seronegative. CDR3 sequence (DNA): TGTGCCAGCAGCTTGGGAAACGCCGACTCTGGGGAGACCCAGTACTTC. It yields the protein CASSLGNADSGETQYF.